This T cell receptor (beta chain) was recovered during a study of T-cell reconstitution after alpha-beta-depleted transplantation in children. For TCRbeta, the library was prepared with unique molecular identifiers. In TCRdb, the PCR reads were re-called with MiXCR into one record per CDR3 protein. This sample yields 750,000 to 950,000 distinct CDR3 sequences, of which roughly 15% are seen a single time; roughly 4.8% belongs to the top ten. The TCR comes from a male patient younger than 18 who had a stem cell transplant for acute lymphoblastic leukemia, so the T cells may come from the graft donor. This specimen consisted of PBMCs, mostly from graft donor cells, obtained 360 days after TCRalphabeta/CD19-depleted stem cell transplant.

The CDR3 coding sequence is TGCAGTGCTAGCCTCACAGGGGCCCCTAAAGAGACCCAGTACTTC. Its translation is CSASLTGAPKETQYF. This chain joins TRBV20-1 and TRBJ2-5; TRBD1 matches 7 bases. Per germline, CDR1 DFQATT and CDR2 SNEGSKA (reference sequence). Losses at the gene ends were 3 bases for V and 3 bases for J; bases not matched to a gene: 10. This CDR3 has 15 amino acids.